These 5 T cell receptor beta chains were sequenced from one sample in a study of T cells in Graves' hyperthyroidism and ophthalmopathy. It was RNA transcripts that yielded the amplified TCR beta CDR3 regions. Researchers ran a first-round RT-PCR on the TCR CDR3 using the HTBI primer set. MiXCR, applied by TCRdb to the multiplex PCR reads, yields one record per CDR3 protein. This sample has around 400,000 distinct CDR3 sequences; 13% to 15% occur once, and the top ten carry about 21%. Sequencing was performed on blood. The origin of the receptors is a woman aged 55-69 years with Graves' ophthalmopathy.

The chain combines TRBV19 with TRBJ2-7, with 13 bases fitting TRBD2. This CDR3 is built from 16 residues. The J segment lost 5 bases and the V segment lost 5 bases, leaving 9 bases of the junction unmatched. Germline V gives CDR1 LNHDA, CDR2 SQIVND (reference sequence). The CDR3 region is CASSPRTSGSSNEQYF. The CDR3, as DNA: TGTGCCAGTAGTCCTCGGACTAGCGGGAGTAGTAACGAGCAGTACTTC.

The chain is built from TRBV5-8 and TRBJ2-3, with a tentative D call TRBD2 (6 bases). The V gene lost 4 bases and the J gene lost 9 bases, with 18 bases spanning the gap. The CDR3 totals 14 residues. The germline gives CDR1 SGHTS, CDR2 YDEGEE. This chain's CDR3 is CASSRRERRGTQYF. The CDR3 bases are TGTGCCAGCAGCCGTCGGGAGAGAAGGGGCACGCAGTATTTT.

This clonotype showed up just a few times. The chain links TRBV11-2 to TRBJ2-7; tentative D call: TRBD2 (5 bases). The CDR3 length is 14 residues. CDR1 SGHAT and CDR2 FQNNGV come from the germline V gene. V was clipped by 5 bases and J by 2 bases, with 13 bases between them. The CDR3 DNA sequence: TGTGCCAGCAGCCAAGACTACGGACCCTACGAGCAGTACTTC. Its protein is CASSQDYGPYEQYF.

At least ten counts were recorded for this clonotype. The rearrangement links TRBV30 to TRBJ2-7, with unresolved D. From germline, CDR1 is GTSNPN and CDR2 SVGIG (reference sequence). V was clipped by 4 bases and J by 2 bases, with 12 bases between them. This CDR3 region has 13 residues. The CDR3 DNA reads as TGTGCCTGGAAATACCCCCAGACCTACGAGCAGTACTTC. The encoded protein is CAWKYPQTYEQYF.

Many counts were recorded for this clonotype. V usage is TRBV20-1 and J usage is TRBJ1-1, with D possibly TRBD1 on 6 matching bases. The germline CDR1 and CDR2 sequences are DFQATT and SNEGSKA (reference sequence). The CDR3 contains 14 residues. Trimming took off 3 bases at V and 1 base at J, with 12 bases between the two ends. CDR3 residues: CSASGGGPNTEAFF. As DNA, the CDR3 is TGCAGTGCTAGTGGGGGGGGCCCGAACACTGAAGCTTTCTTT.